These 4 T cell receptor beta chains were all obtained from the same sample, sequenced in a study of glioma-infiltrating T cells. TCR alpha and beta CDR3 regions were amplified from RNA using iRepertoire nested multiplex PCR. A single record per CDR3 protein comes from TCRdb applying MiXCR to the multiplex PCR reads. The table lists 44,000 or so distinct CDR3 sequences, about 20% of them singletons, with approximately 6.4% in the top ten. The source material was glioma tissue, nonneoplastic brain tissue, or PBMCs (not recorded which). All receptors come from a human donor with low-grade glioma or glioblastoma, undergoing nonglioma brain surgery, or in good health (not recorded which).

The rearrangement joins TRBV10-2 to TRBJ1-2, with no clear D. V was pared by 6 bases and J by 5 bases, with 10 bases between. Germline V CDR1 and CDR2: WSHSY, SAAADI. The CDR3 is 12 amino acids. The CDR3 coding sequence is TGCGCCAGCAGCGAAACAGAGTATGGCTACACCTTC. Translated, it gives CASSETEYGYTF.

As regards this clonotype: A read error is possible here, since a much larger clone lies one base away. The chain has TRBV7-9 and TRBJ1-1; D uncertain. The CDR3 is 15 residues long. Germline V gives CDR1 SEHNR, CDR2 FQNEAQ (reference sequence). Trimming removed 1 base at V and 1 base at J, with 10 bases between. This CDR3 is CASSLDSRTNTEAFF. The CDR3 nucleotides are TGTGCCAGCAGCTTAGATTCCAGGACGAACACTGAAGCTTTCTTT.

The sample holds many counts of this clonotype. The V call is TRBV12-3 or TRBV12-4, the J call TRBJ2-1, with 8 bases identical to TRBD2. Trimming at V came to 2 bases and at J to 0 bases, leaving 3 bases not matched to a gene. The CDR3 loop spans 16 amino acids. Written as DNA, the CDR3 is TGTGCCAGCAGTTTATACGCGGGGGGCTCCTACAATGAGCAGTTCTTC. It translates to CASSLYAGGSYNEQFF.

This clonotype was observed many times. The CDR3 reads CASSLALLNEKLFF. The CDR3 DNA reads TGTGCCAGCAGTTTGGCTCTTCTGAATGAAAAACTGTTTTTT. The V call is TRBV12-3 or TRBV12-4, the J call TRBJ1-4; D is undetermined. Trimming removed 3 bases at V and 5 bases at J, with 10 bases between. This CDR3 comprises 14 residues.